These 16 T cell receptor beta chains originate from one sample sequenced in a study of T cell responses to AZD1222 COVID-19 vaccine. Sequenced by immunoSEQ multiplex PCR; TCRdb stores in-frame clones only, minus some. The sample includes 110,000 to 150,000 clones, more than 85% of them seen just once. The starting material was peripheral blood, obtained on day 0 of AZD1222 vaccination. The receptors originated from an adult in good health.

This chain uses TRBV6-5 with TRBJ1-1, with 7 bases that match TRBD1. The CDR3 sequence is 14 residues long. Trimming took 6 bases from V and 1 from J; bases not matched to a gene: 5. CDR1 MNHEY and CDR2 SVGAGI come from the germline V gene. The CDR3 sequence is CASRQGWENTEAFF. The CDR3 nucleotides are TGTGCCAGCAGACAGGGGTGGGAGAACACTGAAGCTTTCTTT.

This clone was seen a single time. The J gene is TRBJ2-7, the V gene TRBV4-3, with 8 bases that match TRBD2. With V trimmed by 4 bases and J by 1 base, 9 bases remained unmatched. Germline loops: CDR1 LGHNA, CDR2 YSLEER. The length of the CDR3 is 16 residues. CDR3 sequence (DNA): TGCGCCAGCAGCCGATCCACGAGCGGGGGTTCCTACGAGCAGTACTTC. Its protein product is CASSRSTSGGSYEQYF.

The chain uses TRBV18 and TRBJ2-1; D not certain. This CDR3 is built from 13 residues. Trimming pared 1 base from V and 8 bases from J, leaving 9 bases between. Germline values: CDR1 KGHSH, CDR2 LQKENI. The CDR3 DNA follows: TGTGCCAGCTCACCACTTAGGGCGCATGAGCAGTTCTTC. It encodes CASSPLRAHEQFF.

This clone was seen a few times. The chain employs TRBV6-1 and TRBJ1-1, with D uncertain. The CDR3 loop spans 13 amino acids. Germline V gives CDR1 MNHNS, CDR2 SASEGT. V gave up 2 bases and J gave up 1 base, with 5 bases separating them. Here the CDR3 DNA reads TGTGCCAGCAGTGAAATGGAGAACACTGAAGCTTTCTTT. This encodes CASSEMENTEAFF.

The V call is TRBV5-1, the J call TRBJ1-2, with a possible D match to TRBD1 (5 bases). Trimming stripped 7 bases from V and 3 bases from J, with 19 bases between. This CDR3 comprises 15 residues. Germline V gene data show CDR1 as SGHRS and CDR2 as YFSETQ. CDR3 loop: CASRITGRAYYGYTF. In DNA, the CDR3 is TGCGCCAGCCGAATCACGGGACGGGCTTACTATGGCTACACCTTC.

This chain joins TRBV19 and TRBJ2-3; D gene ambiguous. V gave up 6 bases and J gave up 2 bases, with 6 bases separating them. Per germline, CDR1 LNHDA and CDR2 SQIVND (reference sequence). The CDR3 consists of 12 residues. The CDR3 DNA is TGTGCCAGTAGCCTAACCACAGATACGCAGTATTTT. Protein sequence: CASSLTTDTQYF.

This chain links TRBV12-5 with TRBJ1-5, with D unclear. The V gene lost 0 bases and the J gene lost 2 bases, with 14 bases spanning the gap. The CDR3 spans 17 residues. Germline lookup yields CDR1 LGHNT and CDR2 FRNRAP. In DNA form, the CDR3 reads TGTGCTAGTGGTTTGGTACCGGGGATCAAGGGCAATCAGCCCCAGCATTTT. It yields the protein CASGLVPGIKGNQPQHF.

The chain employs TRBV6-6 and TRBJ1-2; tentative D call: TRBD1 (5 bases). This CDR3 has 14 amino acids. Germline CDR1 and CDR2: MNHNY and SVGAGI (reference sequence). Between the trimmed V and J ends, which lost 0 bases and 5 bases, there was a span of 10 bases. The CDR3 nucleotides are TGTGCCAGCAGTTACTCAAAGGACATTTATGGCTACACCTTC. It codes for CASSYSKDIYGYTF.

The CDR3 sequence: CASSPPGLGEQYF. The DNA of the CDR3 is TGTGCCAGCTCACCCCCGGGGCTCGGCGAGCAGTACTTC. This chain joins TRBV18 and TRBJ2-7, with D possibly being TRBD1 or TRBD2 (5 bases each). CDR3 length equals 13 residues. CDR1 is KGHSH, CDR2 LQKENI, per germline. V was trimmed by 3 bases and J by 6 bases, leaving 12 bases between them.

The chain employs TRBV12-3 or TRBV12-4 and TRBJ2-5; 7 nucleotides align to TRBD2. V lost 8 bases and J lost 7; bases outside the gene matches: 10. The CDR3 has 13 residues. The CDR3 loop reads CASSLGGYGTQYF. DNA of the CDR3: TGTGCCAGCTCCCTGGGGGGGTATGGGACCCAGTACTTC.

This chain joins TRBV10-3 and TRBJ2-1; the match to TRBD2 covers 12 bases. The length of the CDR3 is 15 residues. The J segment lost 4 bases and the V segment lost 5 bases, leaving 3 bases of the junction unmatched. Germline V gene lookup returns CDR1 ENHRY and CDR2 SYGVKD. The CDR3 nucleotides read TGTGCCATCAGTACCGGGACTAGCGGGTACAATGAGCAGTTCTTC. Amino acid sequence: CAISTGTSGYNEQFF.

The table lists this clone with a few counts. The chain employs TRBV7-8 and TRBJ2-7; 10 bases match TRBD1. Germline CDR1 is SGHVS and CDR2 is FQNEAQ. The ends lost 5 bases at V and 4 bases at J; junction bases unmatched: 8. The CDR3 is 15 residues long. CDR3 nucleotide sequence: TGTGCCAGCAGCGTGGGACAGGGGCTGGGGTACGAGCAGTACTTC. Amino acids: CASSVGQGLGYEQYF. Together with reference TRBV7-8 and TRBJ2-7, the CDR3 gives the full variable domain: GAGVSQSPRYKVAKRGQDVALRCDPISGHVSLFWYQQALGQGPEFLTYFQNEAQLDKSGLPSDRFFAERPEGSVSTLKIQRTQQEDSAVYLCASSVGQGLGYEQYFGPGTRLTVT.

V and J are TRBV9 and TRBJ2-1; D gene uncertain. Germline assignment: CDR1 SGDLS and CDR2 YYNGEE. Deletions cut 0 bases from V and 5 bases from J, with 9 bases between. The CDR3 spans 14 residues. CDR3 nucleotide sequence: TGTGCCAGCAGCGTAGTGGACGGACACAATGAGCAGTTCTTC. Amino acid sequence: CASSVVDGHNEQFF.

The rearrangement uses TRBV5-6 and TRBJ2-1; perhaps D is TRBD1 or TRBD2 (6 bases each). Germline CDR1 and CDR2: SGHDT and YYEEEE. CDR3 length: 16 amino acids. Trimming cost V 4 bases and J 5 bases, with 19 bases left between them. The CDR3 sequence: CASSHRTDRRDNEQFF. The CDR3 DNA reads TGTGCCAGCAGCCACCGAACCGACAGGAGGGACAATGAGCAGTTCTTC.

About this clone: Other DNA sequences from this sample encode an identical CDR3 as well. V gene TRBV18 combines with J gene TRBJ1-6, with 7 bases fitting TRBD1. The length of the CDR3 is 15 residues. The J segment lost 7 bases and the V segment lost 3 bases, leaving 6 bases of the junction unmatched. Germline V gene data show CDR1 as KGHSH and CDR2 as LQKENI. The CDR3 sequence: CASSPPGQLNSPLHF. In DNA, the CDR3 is TGTGCCAGCTCACCTCCGGGACAGCTAAATTCACCCCTCCACTTT.

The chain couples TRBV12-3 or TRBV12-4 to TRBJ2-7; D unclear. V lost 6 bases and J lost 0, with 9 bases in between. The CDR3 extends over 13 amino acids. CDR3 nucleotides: TGTGCCAGCAGGGACGGAAGCTCCTACGAGCAGTACTTC. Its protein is CASRDGSSYEQYF.